The rows below give T cell receptor beta chains drawn from one sample of a study of Graves' ophthalmopathy and Graves' hyperthyroidism. TCRdb re-called the multiplex PCR reads through MiXCR, storing one row per CDR3 protein. The sample includes some 390,000 distinct CDR3 sequences, around 18% seen only once; the top ten take more than 1.5%. Sample: peripheral blood. The receptor source for this set is a woman aged 18-30 years with Graves' ophthalmopathy. CDR3s include the opening cysteine and the closing phenylalanine or tryptophan. The D gene is left open where the match is weak.

v_call	j_call	d_call	cdr3_aa
TRBV6-5	TRBJ1-5	TRBD1	CASKDRVNQPQHF
TRBV6-2/TRBV6-3	TRBJ2-7	-	CASREHGSGEQYF
TRBV19	TRBJ1-1	-	CASSIGRSPGRGNTEAFF
TRBV6-2/TRBV6-3	TRBJ1-5	-	CASSLIRGQPQHF
TRBV20-1	TRBJ2-5	TRBD2	CSAPGPSGGGTQYF
TRBV11-2	TRBJ2-7	TRBD2	CASSWRGYEQYF
TRBV6-4	TRBJ1-5	-	CASSPLGSGLLGQPQHF
TRBV28	TRBJ1-5	TRBD1	CASSLPGQANQPQHF
TRBV7-2	TRBJ2-4	-	CASSLLGPNQNIQYF
TRBV11-2	TRBJ2-2	TRBD2	CASTLPPGLVGGSGELFF
TRBV11-2	TRBJ1-2	-	CASSRGGANYGYTF
TRBV28	TRBJ2-4	TRBD1	CASSLPAGTGGAKNIQYF
TRBV27	TRBJ1-1	-	CVKGISGAGEAFF
TRBV12-3/TRBV12-4	TRBJ1-1	-	CASSSLIGRARAFF
TRBV6-2/TRBV6-3	TRBJ2-5	-	CASSRSRRDRPWETQYF
TRBV6-1	TRBJ2-7	TRBD2	CASRGAASGRLEEVF
TRBV28	TRBJ1-5	-	CASSLWGKDQPQHF
TRBV11-1	TRBJ2-7	TRBD1	CASLKSGTGVLYEQYF
TRBV12-3/TRBV12-4	TRBJ1-6	TRBD1	CASSSQGITNNSPLHF
TRBV20-1	TRBJ1-5	-	CSARGRGSKGNQPQHF
TRBV6-1	TRBJ1-5	-	CASRPRGGGQPQHF
TRBV7-2	TRBJ2-7	-	CASSSDRVTYEQYF
TRBV29-1	TRBJ2-7	-	CSALAGHSYEQYF
TRBV28	TRBJ2-5	-	CASSLRDALKETQYF
TRBV20-1	TRBJ1-2	TRBD1	CSASTDRGVHGYTF
TRBV20-1	TRBJ1-1	-	CSAGARTEAFF
TRBV24-1	TRBJ2-3	TRBD2	CATSELLLFWTSVVGDTQYF
TRBV13	TRBJ1-1	TRBD1	CASSLGAGGASVTEAFF
TRBV20-1	TRBJ1-1	TRBD1	CSAGTAEAFF
TRBV9	TRBJ2-5	TRBD2	CASSPSVLAGGGYQETQYF
TRBV20-1	TRBJ2-2	-	CSARGGGNTGELFF
TRBV29-1	TRBJ1-1	-	CSVEWPTEAFF
TRBV6-5	TRBJ2-7	TRBD2	CASSYEGTSGREQYF